Presented here are 30 T cell receptor beta chains from one specimen sequenced in a study of T cell clonality in common variable immunodeficiency. Their antigen targets remain unknown. Study findings and constraints: Reportedly, TCR beta sequences from common variable immunodeficiency showed fewer deletions and N-nucleotide insertions.

The assay was immunoSEQ multiplex PCR, and TCRdb's table has in-frame clones only and misses some. Sampling found almost 20,000 clones, none seen once. The sequenced material came from peripheral blood mononuclear cells. These receptors originate from a human donor with common variable immunodeficiency.

Remarks on this clone: The read comes to an end 3 residues before the CDR3 does, leaving the germline J gene to fill in the end. The chain combines TRBV6-2 or TRBV6-3 with TRBJ1-1, with D possibly matching TRBD1 (6 bases). V shed 2 bases and J shed 6 bases, with 10 bases lying between them. Germline CDR1 MNHEY, CDR2 SVGEGT. The length of the CDR3 is 13 residues. CDR3 in amino acids: CASSYRQGSEAFF. The CDR3 bases that were read are TGTGCCAGCAGTTACCGCCAGGGGTCTGAA.

This clone came up a few times. The read stops 3 residues short of the end of the CDR3; the missing end is completed from the germline J gene. The V call is TRBV19, the J call TRBJ2-2; TRBD1 might be the D (7 bases). Germline CDR1 reads LNHDA; CDR2 reads SQIVND (reference sequence). This CDR3 is built from 15 residues. Trimming left V 7 bases short and J 3 bases short, with 15 bases between. The sequenced part of the CDR3 DNA is TGTGCCAGTAAGGGGGCAGCGGGCTACACCGGGGAG. Translating it yields CASKGAAGYTGE. The full CDR3 protein is CASKGAAGYTGELFF.

Worth noting for this clone: The read ends 3 residues early relative to the CDR3; the germline J gene fills the gap. The rearrangement links TRBV7-9 to TRBJ1-2; TRBD1 matches 7 bases. The CDR3 sequence is 14 residues long. V lost 6 bases and J lost 0; bases outside the gene matches: 4. Germline V lookup: CDR1 SEHNR, CDR2 FQNEAQ (reference sequence). Partial CDR3 DNA: TGTGCCAGCAGTCGTACAGGGGCTAACTATGGC. Translated, it gives CASSRTGANYG. The entire CDR3 protein is CASSRTGANYGYTF. Variable domain in full (rest from reference TRBV7-9 and TRBJ1-2): DTGVSQNPRHKITKRGQNVTFRCDPISEHNRLYWYRQTLGQGPEFLTYFQNEAQLEKSRLLSDRFSAERPKGSFSTLEIQRTEQGDSAMYLCASSRTGANYGYTFGSGTRLTVV.

Details on this clone: The read terminates 3 residues ahead of where the CDR3 ends, so the germline J gene completes it. The gene calls are TRBV7-3 and TRBJ2-2, with TRBD1 as a possible D gene (5 bases). The V and J ends lost 0 bases and 4 bases respectively, with 9 bases between them. The CDR3 is made up of 15 amino acids. Germline V CDR1 and CDR2: SGHTA, FQGTGA. The DNA read from the CDR3 is TGTGCCAGCAGCTTAACGACAGTTTCCACCGGGGAG. Translation gives CASSLTTVSTGE. The full CDR3 protein reads CASSLTTVSTGELFF.

As for this clone: The read is 3 residues too short to cover the CDR3 end, so that end is filled in from the germline J gene. This rearrangement joins TRBV19 to TRBJ1-6; D gene unclear. The CDR3 is 13 residues long. Germline-derived CDR1 and CDR2 are LNHDA and SQIVND (reference sequence). The V and J ends lost 8 bases and 5 bases respectively, with 10 bases between them. CDR3: CASRKAHNSPLHF. CDR3 DNA (partial): TGTGCCAGTCGAAAGGCCCATAATTCACCC.

The sample holds a few counts of this clone. Read sequence stops 3 residues before the CDR3 end, and the germline J gene provides the missing end. The chain recombines TRBV19 with TRBJ2-2, with a tentative D call TRBD1 (6 bases). The CDR3 runs to 16 residues. CDR1 is LNHDA, CDR2 SQIVND, per germline (reference sequence). The V and J ends lost 4 bases and 1 base respectively, with 13 bases between them. The CDR3 region is CASSRGTLQNTGELFF. The sequenced part of the CDR3 DNA is TGTGCCAGTAGTAGAGGGACACTCCAGAACACCGGGGAG. Full variable domain (remainder filled in from reference TRBV19 and TRBJ2-2): DGGITQSPKYLFRKEGQNVTLSCEQNLNHDAMYWYRQDPGQGLRLIYYSQIVNDFQKGDIAEGYSVSREKKESFPLTVTSAQKNPTAFYLCASSRGTLQNTGELFFGEGSRLTVL.

This clone was observed a handful of times. The read finishes 3 residues shy of the CDR3 end, and the germline J gene is used to complete it. The chain employs TRBV19 and TRBJ1-5; 10 nucleotides match TRBD1. V shed 4 bases and J 0 bases; nucleotides not matched to a gene: 3. Germline CDR1 and CDR2: LNHDA and SQIVND (reference sequence). The CDR3 is 16 amino acids. CDR3 amino acids: CASSKDRGYSNQPQHF. The DNA read from the CDR3 is TGTGCCAGTAGTAAGGACAGGGGGTATAGCAATCAGCCC. Full variable domain (remainder filled in from reference TRBV19 and TRBJ1-5): DGGITQSPKYLFRKEGQNVTLSCEQNLNHDAMYWYRQDPGQGLRLIYYSQIVNDFQKGDIAEGYSVSREKKESFPLTVTSAQKNPTAFYLCASSKDRGYSNQPQHFGDGTRLSIL.

As to this clone: The read ends 3 residues shy of where the CDR3 ends; the end is completed using the germline J gene. This chain uses TRBV19 with TRBJ1-2, with TRBD1 matching 7 bases. V dropped 5 bases and J dropped 4; count of bases not matched to a gene: 7. CDR1 is LNHDA and CDR2 is SQIVND in the germline V gene (reference sequence). This CDR3 contains 14 residues. This chain's CDR3 is CASSVGTAGYGYTF. The CDR3 DNA, read in part, is TGTGCCAGTAGTGTCGGGACAGCAGGCTATGGC.

As for this clone: The CDR3 goes on 3 residues after the read ends, and that part is filled in from the germline J gene. The V call is TRBV7-2, the J call TRBJ2-1, with a tentative D call TRBD1 (5 bases). V dropped 2 bases and J dropped 8 bases, with 13 bases sitting between them. Germline CDR1 and CDR2: SGHTA and FQGNSA. The length of the CDR3 is 14 residues. This CDR3 reads CASSLRGRAYEQFF. Incomplete CDR3 DNA: TGTGCCAGCAGCTTAAGAGGCAGGGCCTATGAG.

A remark on this clone: The CDR3 end falls 3 residues outside the read, so it is completed with the germline J gene. The V gene is TRBV18, the J gene TRBJ1-1, with D tentatively TRBD1 (5 bases). Germline CDR1 and CDR2: KGHSH and LQKENI. The CDR3 contains 16 residues. V was trimmed by 5 bases and J by 4 bases, leaving 20 bases between them. The CDR3 protein is CASSSTIPGVGTEAFF. The CDR3 bases that were read are TGTGCCAGCTCATCCACTATCCCGGGGGTGGGCACTGAA.

Only a few counts were recorded for this clone. The CDR3 is cut off 3 residues early in the read; its end comes from the germline J gene. The chain combines TRBV18 with TRBJ1-1, with D uncertain. The V gene's germline CDR1 is KGHSH and CDR2 LQKENI. CDR3 size: 14 residues. The ends were cut back, 1 base at V and 0 bases at J, with 6 bases in the middle. The CDR3 loop reads CASSPQQLNTEAFF. CDR3 DNA, as far as it was read: TGTGCCAGCTCACCACAACAGCTGAACACTGAA.

This clone was detected only a few times. CDR3 loop: CAWSRSLATTLNEQFF. CDR3 bases read: TGTGCCTGGAGTAGATCCCTAGCGACAACGCTGAATGAG. The V and J genes are TRBV30 and TRBJ2-1; weak D call: TRBD2 (6 bases). The read stops 3 residues short of the end of the CDR3; the missing end is completed from the germline J gene. Germline V CDR1 and CDR2: GTSNPN, SVGIG (reference sequence). CDR3 size: 16 residues. The V and J ends lost 2 bases and 7 bases respectively, with 21 bases between them.

About this clone itself: The CDR3 end falls 3 residues outside the read, so it is completed with the germline J gene. V and J are TRBV30 and TRBJ2-3; 15 bases are a match to TRBD2. The germline V gene encodes CDR1 GTSNPN and CDR2 SVGIG (reference sequence). The CDR3 totals 17 residues. J was trimmed by 4 bases and V by 4 bases; bases with no gene match: 9. The CDR3 sequence is CAWKRTSGRALADTQYF. Incomplete CDR3 DNA: TGTGCCTGGAAAAGGACTAGCGGGAGGGCCCTGGCAGATACG.

This clone appeared a few times. The missing CDR3 end, 3 residues past where the read stops, is filled in from the germline J gene. The chain has TRBV7-6 and TRBJ1-2; the D is unclear. This CDR3 region has 13 residues. From germline, CDR1 is SGHVS and CDR2 FNYEAQ. Trimming took off 1 base at V and 2 bases at J, with 5 bases between the two ends. CDR3 DNA, as far as it was read: TGTGCCAGCAGCTTAGGCGGAAACTATGGC. It encodes CASSLGGNYG. The whole CDR3 is CASSLGGNYGYTF. Complete variable domain (other parts from reference TRBV7-6 and TRBJ1-2): GAGVSQSPRYKVTKRGQDVALRCDPISGHVSLYWYRQALGQGPEFLTYFNYEAQQDKSGLPNDRFSAERPEGSISTLTIQRTEQRDSAMYRCASSLGGNYGYTFGSGTRLTVV.

This clone was picked up a small number of times. Read data end 3 residues before the CDR3 end; the end is taken from the germline J gene. The chain links TRBV2 to TRBJ1-1; D possibly corresponds to TRBD1 (5 bases). The CDR3 spans 15 residues. In germline, CDR1 is SNHLY, CDR2 FYNNEI. V lost 7 bases to trimming and J lost 0 bases, with 15 bases between them. The CDR3 bases that were read are TGTGCCAGCACCGGGGGAGGCGGGATGAACACTGAA. Translation: CASTGGGGMNTE. The complete CDR3 reads CASTGGGGMNTEAFF.

This clone appeared a few times. The read finishes 3 residues shy of the CDR3 end, and the germline J gene is used to complete it. This chain joins TRBV19 and TRBJ2-1; perhaps TRBD1 as D (5 bases). Trimming shortened V by 3 bases and J by 8 bases, and 17 bases separated the two germline ends. The CDR3 has 15 amino acids. From germline, CDR1 is LNHDA and CDR2 SQIVND (reference sequence). The chain's CDR3 is CASSMQGRNFDEQFF. The sequenced part of the CDR3 DNA is TGTGCCAGTAGTATGCAGGGTCGTAACTTCGATGAG.

Within the sample, this clone is medium-sized (0.01 to 0.1%). Sequencing ends 3 residues short of the CDR3 end; the germline J gene provides the rest. V is TRBV10-3 and J is TRBJ1-1; 7 bases match TRBD1. V lost 0 bases to trimming and J lost 4 bases; unmatched junction nucleotides: 8. Germline V lookup: CDR1 ENHRY, CDR2 SYGVKD. The CDR3 spans 16 residues. Partial CDR3 DNA: TGTGCCATCAGTGAGTCAAAGACAGGGTTGGGCACTGAA. Protein product: CAISESKTGLGTE. The whole CDR3 sequence is CAISESKTGLGTEAFF.

Comment on this clone: The read terminates 3 residues ahead of where the CDR3 ends, so the germline J gene completes it. The chain combines TRBV6-2 or TRBV6-3 with TRBJ1-5, with TRBD1 matching 7 bases. CDR1 and CDR2 (germline): MNHEY, SVGEGT. With V trimmed by 1 base and J by 7 bases, 4 bases remained unmatched. The CDR3 is 14 amino acids. CDR3 amino acids: CASSYLTGTQPQHF. The CDR3 bases that were read are TGTGCCAGCAGTTACTTGACAGGGACCCAGCCC.

About this clone itself: Read coverage stops 3 residues before the CDR3 terminus; the germline J gene supplies the remainder. V is TRBV19 and J is TRBJ2-1; possible D gene TRBD2, 6 bases. CDR3 length: 15 residues. CDR1 LNHDA and CDR2 SQIVND come from the germline V gene (reference sequence). The V end lost 6 bases, the J end lost 0 bases, and 12 bases lay between the germline ends. CDR3 region: CASRYSGSSYNEQFF. CDR3 DNA (partial): TGTGCCAGTAGATATAGCGGAAGCTCCTACAATGAG.

Turning to this clone: The observed sequence ends 3 residues before the CDR3 terminus, with the missing tail filled in from the germline J gene. The chain is built from TRBV19 and TRBJ2-3; tentative D call: TRBD1 (6 bases). CDR3 length: 18 residues. V dropped 4 bases and J dropped 7 bases, with 27 bases sitting between them. CDR1 is LNHDA and CDR2 is SQIVND in the germline V gene (reference sequence). CDR3 DNA, as far as it was read: TGTGCCAGTAGTACCCAAATAGGACGAGGGGGAATCGGGTATACG. Amino acid sequence: CASSTQIGRGGIGYT. In full, the CDR3 is CASSTQIGRGGIGYTQYF.

This clone occurred a few times. CDR3 region: CASSWTVVSNQPQHF. The sequenced CDR3 bases are TGTGCCAGTAGTTGGACAGTCGTTAGCAATCAGCCC. This chain uses TRBV19 with TRBJ1-5; D is perhaps TRBD1 (6 bases). Sequencing ends 3 residues short of the CDR3 end; the germline J gene provides the rest. From germline, CDR1 is LNHDA and CDR2 SQIVND (reference sequence). The CDR3 has 15 amino acids. The V end was cut by 5 bases, the J end by 0 bases, with 11 bases between.

This clone was observed a handful of times. The read gets to within 3 residues of the CDR3 end, and the germline J gene fills in the rest. The chain is built from TRBV5-1 and TRBJ2-5; TRBD1 is a possible D gene (5 bases). The V gene's germline CDR1 is SGHRS and CDR2 YFSETQ. Deletions cut 10 bases from V and 1 base from J, with 20 bases between. The length of the CDR3 is 15 residues. The CDR3 protein is CAGCLGAILQETQYF. CDR3 DNA, as far as it was read: TGCGCCGGCTGCTTAGGGGCAATCCTCCAAGAGACC.

The sample holds a few counts of this clone. The read stops 3 residues short of the end of the CDR3; the missing end is completed from the germline J gene. The rearrangement joins TRBV19 to TRBJ2-7, with a weak D call TRBD1 (6 bases). Per the germline V gene, CDR1 is LNHDA and CDR2 is SQIVND (reference sequence). The CDR3 contains 14 residues. Trimming pared 3 bases from V and 3 bases from J, leaving 12 bases between. CDR3 in amino acids: CASSIHGRGYEQYF. The sequenced part of the CDR3 DNA is TGTGCCAGTAGTATTCATGGCAGGGGCTACGAG.

This clone was detected a few times. The CDR3 reads CASSIDRNEQFF. CDR3 DNA (partial): TGTGCCAGCTCAATTGACAGGAATGAG. This sequence joins TRBV18 and TRBJ2-1, with D possibly being TRBD1 (6 bases). The sequenced fragment ends 3 residues before the CDR3 boundary, so the rest is inferred from the germline J gene. Deletions cut 5 bases from V and 7 bases from J, with 9 bases between. The germline V gene has CDR1 KGHSH and CDR2 LQKENI. The CDR3 contains 12 residues.

This clone was counted between two and nine times. Read coverage stops 3 residues before the CDR3 terminus; the germline J gene supplies the remainder. The gene calls are TRBV19 and TRBJ2-3, with TRBD1 matching 7 bases. CDR3 length equals 15 residues. The V gene end was trimmed by 3 bases and the J gene end by 6 bases; junction bases not matched to a gene: 9. Germline CDR1 and CDR2: LNHDA and SQIVND (reference sequence). The CDR3 sequence: CASSIGQVPSDTQYF. CDR3 bases read: TGTGCCAGTAGTATCGGACAGGTACCGTCCGATACG.

As regards this clone: The sequence runs out 3 residues before the end of the CDR3; the remainder is reconstructed from the germline J gene. The rearrangement uses TRBV19 and TRBJ2-5; D may be TRBD1 (5 bases). Trimming shortened V by 2 bases and J by 5 bases, and 18 bases separated the two germline ends. The CDR3 extends over 16 amino acids. From germline, CDR1 is LNHDA and CDR2 SQIVND (reference sequence). CDR3 DNA, as far as it was read: TGTGCCAGTAGTATACCTCAGGGATCTGCCGGGGAGACC. It specifies CASSIPQGSAGET. The entire CDR3 protein is CASSIPQGSAGETQYF.

Here the CDR3 reads CASSLLADTQYF. The CDR3 DNA, read in part, is TGTGCCAGCAGTTTACTAGCAGATACG. The rearrangement links TRBV6-8 to TRBJ2-3; possible D gene TRBD2, 5 bases. With the read ending 3 residues before the CDR3 end, the germline J gene is used to fill in that end. This CDR3 region has 12 residues. CDR1 and CDR2 (germline): MNHGY, SAAAGT. V lost 4 bases and J 4 bases, leaving 6 bases between the germline ends.

Details on this clone: The CDR3 goes on 3 residues after the read ends, and that part is filled in from the germline J gene. The rearrangement joins TRBV19 to TRBJ2-3; possible D gene TRBD2, 6 bases. Trimming removed 5 bases from V and 3 bases from J, with 15 bases in between. CDR1 is LNHDA, CDR2 SQIVND, per germline (reference sequence). This CDR3 contains 15 residues. The CDR3: CASSARGGWTDTQYF. Partial CDR3 DNA: TGTGCCAGTAGTGCCCGAGGAGGGTGGACAGATACG.

Comments on this clone: The read stops 3 residues short of the end of the CDR3; the missing end is completed from the germline J gene. V gene TRBV7-2 combines with J gene TRBJ1-5, with D tentatively TRBD1 (6 bases). The CDR3 loop spans 15 amino acids. V lost 1 base and J 3 bases, leaving 10 bases between the germline ends. Per the germline V gene, CDR1 is SGHTA and CDR2 is FQGNSA. The CDR3 sequence: CASSLVQGVNQPQHF. The part of the CDR3 DNA that was read is TGTGCCAGCAGCTTAGTACAGGGAGTCAATCAGCCC.

This clone was seen more than once but under ten times. The CDR3 extends 3 residues past the end of the read, so its final part is completed from the germline J gene. J is TRBJ2-3 and V is TRBV7-9; D is uncertain. CDR3 length: 15 residues. Germline-derived CDR1 and CDR2 are SEHNR and FQNEAQ (reference sequence). V lost 3 bases and J 4 bases, leaving 14 bases between the germline ends. The sequenced CDR3 bases are TGTGCCAGCAGCTTCGAGCAGGCCCCTCCAGATACG. This sequence encodes CASSFEQAPPDT. From start to end, the CDR3 is CASSFEQAPPDTQYF.